By frequency in the sample, the clone carrying this T cell receptor beta chain is medium-sized. Its antigen is as yet unknown. Each gene name is a mouse one. The read stops 4 residues short of the end of the CDR3; the missing end is completed from the germline J gene. The sample is drawn from a study of CD8+ T cells in alopecia areata. The wider study: Skin from roughly 6-13-month-old C3H/HeJ graft donors with spontaneous alopecia went to approximately 7-10-week-old female C3H/HeJ mice.

This CDR3 contains 14 residues. CDR1 is SGHDT and CDR2 is FRDEAV in the germline V gene. Time point indicated: mouse skin at time of skin grafting. At grafting and 3 and 6 weeks later, recipient skin was sampled. Study results and caveats: Lesional scalp, notably in alopecia totalis/universalis, had clonality above that of normal scalp.

Investigators isolated RNA and reverse transcribed it into cDNA to act as the sequencing template. Generated by immunoSEQ multiplex PCR, the TCRdb table keeps only in-frame clones and is missing some. Observed in the sample are 1,800 or so clones, none of them singletons. The source of this sequence is a C3H/HeJ mouse with alopecia areata. For this mouse line, the MHC haplotype is H2-k. The chain couples TRBV14 to TRBJ1-1; TRBD1 matches at 12 bases. Material: skin, obtained at week 0. Partial CDR3 DNA: TGTGCCAGCAGTTTTGGGGACAGGGGGCGA. It translates to CASSFGDRGR. The CDR3 as a whole reads CASSFGDRGREVFF.